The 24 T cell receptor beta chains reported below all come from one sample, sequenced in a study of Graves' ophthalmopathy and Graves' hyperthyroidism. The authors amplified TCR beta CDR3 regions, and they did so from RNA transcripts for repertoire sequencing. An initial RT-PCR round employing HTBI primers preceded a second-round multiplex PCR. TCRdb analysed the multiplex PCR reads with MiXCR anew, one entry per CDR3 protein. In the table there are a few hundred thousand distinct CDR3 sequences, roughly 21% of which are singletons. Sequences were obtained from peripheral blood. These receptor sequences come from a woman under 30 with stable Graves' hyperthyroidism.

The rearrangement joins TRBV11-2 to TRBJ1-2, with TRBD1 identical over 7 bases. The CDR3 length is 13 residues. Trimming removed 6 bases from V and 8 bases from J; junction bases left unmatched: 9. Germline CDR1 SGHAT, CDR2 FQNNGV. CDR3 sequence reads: CASSAWTGEGYTF. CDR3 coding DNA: TGTGCCAGCAGTGCTTGGACAGGAGAAGGCTACACCTTC.

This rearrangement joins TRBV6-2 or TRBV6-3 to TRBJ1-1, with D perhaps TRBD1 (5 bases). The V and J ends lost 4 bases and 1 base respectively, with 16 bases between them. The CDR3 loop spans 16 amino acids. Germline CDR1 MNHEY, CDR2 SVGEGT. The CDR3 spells CASSLGQGMRNTEAFF. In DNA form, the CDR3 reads TGTGCCAGCAGTTTAGGACAAGGGATGAGGAACACTGAAGCTTTCTTT.

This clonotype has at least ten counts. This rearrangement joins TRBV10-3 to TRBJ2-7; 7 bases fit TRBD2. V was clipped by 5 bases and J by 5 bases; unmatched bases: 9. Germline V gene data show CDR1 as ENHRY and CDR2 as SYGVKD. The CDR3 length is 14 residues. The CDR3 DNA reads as TGTGCCATCAGTCTGGGGAGGGCCGCGGACGAGCAGTACTTC. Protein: CAISLGRAADEQYF.

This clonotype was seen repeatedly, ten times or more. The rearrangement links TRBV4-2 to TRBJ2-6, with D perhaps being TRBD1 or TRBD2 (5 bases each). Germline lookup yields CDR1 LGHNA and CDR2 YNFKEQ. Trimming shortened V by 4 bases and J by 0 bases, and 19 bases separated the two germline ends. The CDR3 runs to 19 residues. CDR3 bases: TGTGCCAGCAGCCCGTGGGGACGGACGATTTCCTCTGGGGCCAACGTCCTGACTTTC. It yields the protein CASSPWGRTISSGANVLTF.

The CDR3 is CASSFGTPGGHEQYF. For the CDR3, the DNA is TGTGCCAGCAGTTTCGGGACACCTGGAGGGCACGAGCAGTACTTC. The V gene is TRBV28, the J gene TRBJ2-7; D possibly uses TRBD1 or TRBD2 (6 bases each). Germline loops: CDR1 MDHEN, CDR2 SYDVKM. This CDR3 spans 15 amino acids. V was cut by 3 bases and J by 5 bases, with 17 bases left in between.

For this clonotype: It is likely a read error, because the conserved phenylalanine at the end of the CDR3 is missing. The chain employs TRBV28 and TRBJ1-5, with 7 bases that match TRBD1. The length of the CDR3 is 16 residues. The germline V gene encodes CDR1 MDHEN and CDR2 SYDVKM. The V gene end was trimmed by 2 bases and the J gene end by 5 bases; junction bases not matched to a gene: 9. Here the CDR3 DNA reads TGTGCCAGCAGTTTAGGCGTCCGGGACAGCCATCAGCCCCAGCATTTG. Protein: CASSLGVRDSHQPQHL.

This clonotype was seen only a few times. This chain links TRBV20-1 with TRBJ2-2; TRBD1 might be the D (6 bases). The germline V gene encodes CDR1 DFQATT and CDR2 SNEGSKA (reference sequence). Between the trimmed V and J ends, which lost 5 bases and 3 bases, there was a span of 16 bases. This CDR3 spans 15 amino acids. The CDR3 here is CSALRRQEYTGELFF. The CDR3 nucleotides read TGCAGTGCTCTTCGACGACAGGAGTACACCGGGGAGCTGTTTTTT.

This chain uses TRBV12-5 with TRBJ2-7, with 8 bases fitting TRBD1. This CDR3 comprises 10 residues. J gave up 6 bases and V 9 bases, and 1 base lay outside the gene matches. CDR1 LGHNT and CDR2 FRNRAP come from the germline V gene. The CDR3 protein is CASDRGEQYF. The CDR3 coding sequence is TGTGCTAGCGACAGGGGCGAGCAGTACTTC.

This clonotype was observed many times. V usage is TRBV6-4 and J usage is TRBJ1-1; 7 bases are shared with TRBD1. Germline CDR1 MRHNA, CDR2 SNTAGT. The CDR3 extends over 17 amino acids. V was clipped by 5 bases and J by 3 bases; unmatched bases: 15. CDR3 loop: CASSRSPTGRGDTEAFF. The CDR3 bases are TGTGCCAGCAGTAGATCACCGACCGGCAGGGGGGACACTGAAGCTTTCTTT.

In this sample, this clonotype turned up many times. The CDR3 DNA reads as TGTGCCAGTAGTATTTTACAGCCAGGCGCGTATGGCTACACCTTC. It specifies CASSILQPGAYGYTF. The genes are TRBV19 and TRBJ1-2; D unresolved. Per germline, CDR1 LNHDA and CDR2 SQIVND (reference sequence). Trimming took 3 bases from V and 5 from J, leaving 16 bases between them. CDR3 size: 15 residues.

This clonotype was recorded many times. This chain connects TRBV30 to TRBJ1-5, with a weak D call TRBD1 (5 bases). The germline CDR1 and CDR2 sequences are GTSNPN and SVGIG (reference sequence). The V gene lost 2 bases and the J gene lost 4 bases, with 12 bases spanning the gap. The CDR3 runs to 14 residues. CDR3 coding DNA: TGTGCCTGGAGTTTGGGAAAGGGGAATCAGCCCCAGCATTTT. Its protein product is CAWSLGKGNQPQHF.

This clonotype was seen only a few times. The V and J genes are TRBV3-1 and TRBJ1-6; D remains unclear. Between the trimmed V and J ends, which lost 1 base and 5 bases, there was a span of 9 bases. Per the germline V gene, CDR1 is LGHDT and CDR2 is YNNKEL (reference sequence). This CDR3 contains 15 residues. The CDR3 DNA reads TGTGCCAGCAGCCAAGGTGGGAAGAATAATTCACCCCTCCACTTT. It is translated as CASSQGGKNNSPLHF.

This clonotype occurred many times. The CDR3 DNA reads as TGTGCCAGCAGCTCAGGACAGGGCATTACGCGAGGCAATCAGCCCCAGCATTTT. It yields the protein CASSSGQGITRGNQPQHF. The rearrangement links TRBV6-2 or TRBV6-3 to TRBJ1-5; 8 nucleotides match TRBD1. The germline V gene has CDR1 MNHEY and CDR2 SVGEGT. This CDR3 has 18 residues. Trimming cost V 6 bases and J 2 bases; bases outside gene matches: 15.

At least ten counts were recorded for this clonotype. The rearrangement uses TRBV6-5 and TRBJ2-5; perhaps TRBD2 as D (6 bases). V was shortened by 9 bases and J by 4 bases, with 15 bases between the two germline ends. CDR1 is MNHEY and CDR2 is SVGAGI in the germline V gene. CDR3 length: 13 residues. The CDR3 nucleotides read TGTGCCAGTCAGGAGGGAGAGAGAGAGACCCAGTACTTC. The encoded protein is CASQEGERETQYF.

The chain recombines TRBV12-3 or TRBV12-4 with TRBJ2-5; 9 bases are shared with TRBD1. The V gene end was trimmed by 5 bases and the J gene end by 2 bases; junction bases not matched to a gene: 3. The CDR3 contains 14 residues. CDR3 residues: CASSAGQGQETQYF. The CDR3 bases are TGTGCCAGCAGTGCGGGACAGGGACAAGAGACCCAGTACTTC.

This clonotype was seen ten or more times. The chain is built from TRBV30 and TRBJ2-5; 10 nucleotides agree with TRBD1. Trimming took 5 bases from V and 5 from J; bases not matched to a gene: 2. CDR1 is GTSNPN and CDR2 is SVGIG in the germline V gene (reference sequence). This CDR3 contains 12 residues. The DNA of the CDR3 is TGTGCCTGGGGACAGGGGGGGGAGACCCAGTACTTC. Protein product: CAWGQGGETQYF.

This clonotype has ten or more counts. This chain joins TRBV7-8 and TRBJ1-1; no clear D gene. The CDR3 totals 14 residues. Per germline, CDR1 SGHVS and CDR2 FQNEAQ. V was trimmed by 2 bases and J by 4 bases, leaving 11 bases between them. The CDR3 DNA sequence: TGTGCCAGCAGCTTAAGCGGGCCAGCCACTGAAGCTTTCTTT. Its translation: CASSLSGPATEAFF.

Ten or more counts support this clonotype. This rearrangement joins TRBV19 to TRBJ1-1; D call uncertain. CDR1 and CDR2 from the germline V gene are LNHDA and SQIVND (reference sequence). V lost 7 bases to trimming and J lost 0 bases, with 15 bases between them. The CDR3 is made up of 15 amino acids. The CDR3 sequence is CASTEDRVVNTEAFF. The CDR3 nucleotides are TGTGCCAGTACAGAAGATAGGGTGGTGAACACTGAAGCTTTCTTT.

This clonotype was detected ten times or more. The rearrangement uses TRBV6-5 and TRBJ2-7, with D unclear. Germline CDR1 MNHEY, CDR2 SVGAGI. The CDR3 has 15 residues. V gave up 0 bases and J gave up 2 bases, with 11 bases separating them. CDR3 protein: CASSYSVGRTYEQYF. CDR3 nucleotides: TGTGCCAGCAGTTACTCCGTCGGCCGGACCTACGAGCAGTACTTC.

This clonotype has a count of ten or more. The CDR3 spells CASSYTRRGNTEAFF. The CDR3 DNA follows: TGTGCCAGCAGTTACACGCGCCGGGGGAACACTGAAGCTTTCTTT. This chain joins TRBV6-2 or TRBV6-3 and TRBJ1-1; the D is unclear. V lost 2 bases, J lost 1 base, and 11 bases lay in between. CDR1 is MNHEY, CDR2 SVGEGT, per germline. CDR3 length: 15 residues.

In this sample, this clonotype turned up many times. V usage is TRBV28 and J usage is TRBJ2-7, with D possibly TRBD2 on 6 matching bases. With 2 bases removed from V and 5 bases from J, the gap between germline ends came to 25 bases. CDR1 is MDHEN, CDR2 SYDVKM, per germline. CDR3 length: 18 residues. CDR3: CASSLGPLASTLADEQYF. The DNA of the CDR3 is TGTGCCAGCAGTTTAGGACCCCTAGCGTCCACGCTGGCCGACGAGCAGTACTTC.

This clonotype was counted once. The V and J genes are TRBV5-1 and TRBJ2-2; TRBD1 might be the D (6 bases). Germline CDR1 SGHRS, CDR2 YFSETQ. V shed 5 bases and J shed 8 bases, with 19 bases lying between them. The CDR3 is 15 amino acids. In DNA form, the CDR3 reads TGCGCCAGCAGGCCGACAGGAACGGACGAGGGGGAGCTGTTTTTT. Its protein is CASRPTGTDEGELFF.

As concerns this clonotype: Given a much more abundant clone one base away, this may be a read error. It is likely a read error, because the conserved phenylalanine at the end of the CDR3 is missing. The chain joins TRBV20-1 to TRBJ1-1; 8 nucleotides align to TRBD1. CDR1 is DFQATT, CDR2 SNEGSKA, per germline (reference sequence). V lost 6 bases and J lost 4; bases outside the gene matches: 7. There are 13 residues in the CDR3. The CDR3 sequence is CSARQGTITEAFV. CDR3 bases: TGCAGTGCACGACAGGGGACCATCACTGAAGCTTTCGTT.

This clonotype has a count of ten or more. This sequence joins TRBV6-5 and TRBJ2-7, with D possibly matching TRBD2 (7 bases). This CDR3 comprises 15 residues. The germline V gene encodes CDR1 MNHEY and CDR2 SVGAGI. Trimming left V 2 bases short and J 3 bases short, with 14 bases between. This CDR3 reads CASSYRGEGFYEQYF. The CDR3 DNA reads TGTGCCAGCAGTTACAGGGGGGAGGGATTCTACGAGCAGTACTTC.